A selection of T cell receptor beta chains follows, all from one sample in a study of graft-versus-host responses after intestinal transplantation. Their target antigens are unknown. Generated by immunoSEQ multiplex PCR, the TCRdb table keeps only in-frame clones and is missing some. The data hold 65,000 to 100,000 clones, with around 93% observed a single time. The sample was unstimulated CD8+ T cells sorted from spleen or lymph node cells, taken before transplant. These receptors all come from a human donor who was the organ donor for an intestinal transplant. The CDR3 runs from the conserved cysteine through the conserved F or W. Each record gives: J gene, V gene, clone size, D gene, CDR3 length, CDR3 protein, CDR3 DNA. D genes are given only for firm matches. Size is stated for part of the rows, as once, few or many counts, or as a class when the clone is expanded.

>TRBJ2-1|TRBV4-1|-|TRBD1|15
CASSQGQGALNEQFF
TGCGCCAGCAGCCAAGGACAGGGGGCCCTAAATGAGCAGTTCTTC
>TRBJ2-3|TRBV18|-|-|16
CASSPRQGLPTDTQYF
TGTGCCAGCTCACCCCGTCAGGGGTTACCCACAGATACGCAGTATTTT
>TRBJ2-3|TRBV7-8|-|TRBD2|15
CASSLGLAVTDTQYF
TGTGCCAGCAGCCTGGGACTAGCGGTGACAGATACGCAGTATTTT
>TRBJ2-1|TRBV27|-|TRBD2|14
CASSLAGGYNEQFF
TGTGCCAGCAGTTTGGCGGGGGGTTACAATGAGCAGTTCTTC
>TRBJ2-7|TRBV5-6|-|-|15
CASSRRDSDKDEQYF
TGTGCCAGCAGCCGCCGGGACTCCGATAAGGATGAGCAGTACTTC
>TRBJ1-2|TRBV27|-|TRBD1|14
CASSYSGTDYGYTF
TGTGCCAGCAGCTACTCCGGGACAGACTATGGCTACACCTTC
>TRBJ1-2|TRBV14|-|-|19
CASSLPYSGSPGGDYGYTF
TGTGCCAGCAGTCTTCCCTATTCAGGCTCCCCCGGGGGTGACTATGGCTACACCTTC
>TRBJ2-1|TRBV9|-|-|11
CASSTYNEQFF
TGTGCCAGCAGCACTTACAATGAGCAGTTCTTC
>TRBJ1-5|TRBV21-1|few|-|16
CASSHSRQGLGQPQHF
TGTGCCAGCAGCCATAGTAGGCAGGGCCTGGGACAGCCCCAGCATTTT
>TRBJ2-7|TRBV30|-|TRBD1|14
CAWSGRDSSYEQYF
TGTGCCTGGAGTGGCCGGGACAGTTCCTACGAGCAGTACTTC
>TRBJ2-7|TRBV5-5|-|TRBD1|16
CASSLEDRVGPYEQYF
TGTGCCAGCAGCTTGGAGGACAGGGTAGGACCTTACGAGCAGTACTTC
>TRBJ1-1|TRBV9|once|-|13
CASSQGVYTEAFF
TGTGCCAGCAGTCAAGGGGTGTATACTGAAGCTTTCTTT
>TRBJ1-2|TRBV19|once|-|15
CASTQIIGGSYGYTF
TGTGCCAGTACCCAAATTATCGGAGGTTCCTATGGCTACACCTTC
>TRBJ1-6|TRBV27|-|-|12
CASSSGGGPLHF
TGTGCCAGCAGTTCGGGGGGGGGACCCCTCCACTTT
>TRBJ2-5|TRBV5-1|-|TRBD1|15
CASSFGTANQETQYF
TGCGCCAGCAGCTTTGGGACAGCTAACCAAGAGACCCAGTACTTC
>TRBJ2-1|TRBV4-1|-|TRBD1|15
CASSQVPGGGNEQFF
TGCGCCAGCAGCCAGGTTCCAGGGGGCGGCAATGAGCAGTTCTTC
>TRBJ2-2|TRBV10-3|-|-|17
CAISAYFYERYTGELFF
TGTGCCATCAGTGCGTACTTTTATGAGCGGTACACCGGGGAGCTGTTTTTT
>TRBJ2-7|TRBV6-1|-|TRBD1|15
CASSTWTGEAYEQYF
TGTGCCAGCAGTACTTGGACAGGGGAAGCCTACGAGCAGTACTTC
>TRBJ1-5|TRBV9|-|-|14
CASSASGVVQPQHF
TGTGCCAGCAGCGCCTCAGGGGTGGTCCAGCCCCAGCATTTT
>TRBJ1-6|TRBV5-8|-|-|13
CASSLRGNSPLHF
TGTGCCAGCAGCTTGAGGGGGAATTCACCCCTCCACTTT
>TRBJ1-4|TRBV4-1|-|-|16
CASSRRRGRTNEKLFF
TGCGCCAGCAGCCGAAGAAGAGGAAGAACTAATGAAAAACTGTTTTTT
>TRBJ2-1|TRBV4-1|-|TRBD2|15
CASSRLAETYNEQFF
TGCGCCAGCAGCCGGCTAGCGGAAACCTACAATGAGCAGTTCTTC
>TRBJ1-1|TRBV19|-|-|14
CASRRGGGNTEAFF
TGTGCCAGTAGGAGGGGGGGTGGGAACACTGAAGCTTTCTTT
>TRBJ2-7|TRBV7-9|-|TRBD1|11
CASSDQTGWYF
TGTGCCAGCAGCGATCAGACAGGGTGGTACTTC
>TRBJ1-5|TRBV5-4|-|-|13
CASSLEGQQPQHF
TGTGCCAGCAGCTTGGAGGGGCAACAGCCCCAGCATTTT
>TRBJ2-2|TRBV2|-|TRBD1|13
CASSEAGGGELFF
TGTGCCAGCAGTGAGGCAGGGGGCGGGGAGCTGTTTTTT
>TRBJ2-3|TRBV5-1|-|TRBD2|17
CASSLTFDGGGILTQYF
TGCGCCAGCAGCCTGACATTTGACGGGGGGGGAATCCTGACGCAGTATTTT
>TRBJ1-2|TRBV7-9|-|-|16
CASSLALAGYSRGYTF
TGTGCCAGCAGCTTAGCGCTGGCAGGGTACTCAAGAGGCTACACCTTC
>TRBJ1-1|TRBV19|-|TRBD1|14
CASRPGTVTTEAFF
TGTGCCAGTAGACCCGGGACAGTGACCACTGAAGCTTTCTTT
>TRBJ1-2|TRBV9|-|-|15
CASSGGGGSGYGYTF
TGTGCCAGCAGCGGGGGGGGCGGCTCGGGCTATGGCTACACCTTC
>TRBJ2-1|TRBV27|-|TRBD2|15
CASSPLTPLAGKQFF
TGTGCCAGCAGTCCTCTCACACCTTTAGCGGGTAAGCAGTTCTTC
>TRBJ1-2|TRBV4-1|-|TRBD1|15
CASSQGQGSNYGYTF
TGCGCCAGCAGCCAAGGACAGGGGAGCAACTATGGCTACACCTTC
>TRBJ1-1|TRBV27|-|-|13
CASSFPFNTEAFF
TGTGCCAGCAGTTTCCCGTTTAACACTGAAGCTTTCTTT
>TRBJ2-3|TRBV4-2|-|TRBD1|17
CASSKYPGTDSTDTQYF
TGTGCCAGCAGTAAATACCCCGGGACAGATAGCACAGATACGCAGTATTTT
>TRBJ2-1|TRBV4-3|-|TRBD2|18
CASSQAQTSGGPYNEQFF
TGCGCCAGCAGCCAAGCCCAAACTAGCGGGGGCCCCTACAATGAGCAGTTCTTC
>TRBJ1-2|TRBV5-4|-|TRBD1|15
CASSLAGGVNYGYTF
TGTGCCAGCAGCTTGGCAGGGGGCGTTAACTATGGCTACACCTTC
>TRBJ2-1|TRBV4-3|-|TRBD2|16
CASSQGRGGPYNEQFF
TGCGCCAGCAGCCAAGGGCGGGGGGGCCCCTACAATGAGCAGTTCTTC
>TRBJ2-3|TRBV5-1|-|-|15
CASRALGQITDTQYF
TGCGCCAGCAGAGCTTTGGGACAAATCACAGATACGCAGTATTTT
>TRBJ2-1|TRBV6-1|-|TRBD1|15
CASTRTGLSYNEQFF
TGTGCCAGCACTAGGACAGGGTTATCCTACAATGAGCAGTTCTTC
>TRBJ1-5|TRBV6-6|-|TRBD1|14
CASSSTGANQPQHF
TGTGCCAGCAGTTCAACAGGGGCCAATCAGCCCCAGCATTTT
>TRBJ2-7|TRBV6-1|-|TRBD1|13
CASQDRGAYEQYF
TGTGCCAGCCAAGACAGGGGGGCCTACGAGCAGTACTTC
>TRBJ2-7|TRBV19|once|-|15
CASSIGQIGAYEQYF
TGTGCCAGTAGTATCGGACAGATTGGGGCCTACGAGCAGTACTTC
>TRBJ1-4|TRBV7-9|-|-|13
CAIEGLVNEKLFF
TGTGCCATCGAGGGCCTTGTTAATGAAAAACTGTTTTTT
>TRBJ2-7|TRBV27|once|-|13
CASSLAVAYEQYF
TGTGCCAGCAGTTTAGCAGTCGCCTACGAGCAGTACTTC
>TRBJ1-5|TRBV15|-|TRBD1|14
CATSLDRGLQPQHF
TGTGCCACCAGCTTAGACAGGGGGCTTCAGCCCCAGCATTTT
>TRBJ2-6|TRBV2|once|-|15
CASRQLHSGANVLTF
TGTGCCAGCAGACAGCTACACTCTGGGGCCAACGTCCTGACTTTC
>TRBJ2-3|TRBV7-9|-|TRBD2|15
CASSSSGGYTDTQYF
TGTGCCAGCAGCTCGAGCGGGGGATACACAGATACGCAGTATTTT